One TCR beta chain is described in this entry. Its matching antigen is unknown. This entry comes from a study of PD-L1 blockade in urothelial cancer. Study-wide context: The median T cell count in blood samples was roughly 140,000. Study conclusions and caveats: In blood sampled pretreatment, TCR clonality below the median predicted better survival. At 3 weeks on treatment, tumor-associated clones expanded more with durable benefit.

The time point is: pretreatment peripheral blood. V lost 8 bases to trimming and J lost 7 bases, with 23 bases between them. Looked up from germline, CDR1 is MDHEN and CDR2 is SYDVKM. The CDR3 consists of 16 residues. Sequencing used immunoSEQ multiplex PCR; TCRdb keeps in-frame clones, though not all of them. The sample includes more than 50,000 clones, around 86% of them seen just once. The receptor's source is a man aged 65 to 79 with urothelial cancer. The V call is TRBV28, the J call TRBJ1-4; D perhaps matches TRBD1 (5 bases). Sequenced material: PBMCs, taken around atezolizumab (anti-PD-L1) treatment. The CDR3 coding sequence is TGTGCCAGCGTACATACACGGGACTCCTGGGGTGAAAAACTGTTTTTT. It codes for CASVHTRDSWGEKLFF.